These T cell receptor beta chains were read from a single sample in a study of post-analysis software for immune sequencing data. TCRdb re-called the PCR reads with MiXCR, one entry per CDR3 protein. The sample includes around 710,000 distinct CDR3 sequences, 35% to 55% of them seen just once. Sample: blood. The source of these receptors is a girl aged 5-17 years with multiple sclerosis. CDR3s include the opening cysteine and the closing phenylalanine or tryptophan. The D gene is left open where the match is weak. Size tells how often a clone was seen (once, few, many) or the class of an expanded clone, and some rows leave it out.

D gene: NA; J gene: TRBJ2-3; clone size: NA; V gene: TRBV7-9; CDR3 protein: CASSLERGPTDTQYF; CDR3 DNA: TGTGCCAGCAGCTTGGAGCGTGGACCCACAGATACGCAGTATTTT
D gene: NA; J gene: TRBJ1-2; clone size: NA; V gene: TRBV30; CDR3 protein: CAWSSPGHDRSYTF; CDR3 DNA: TGTGCCTGGAGCTCTCCGGGACACGATAGAAGCTACACCTTC
D gene: TRBD2; J gene: TRBJ2-5; clone size: NA; V gene: TRBV9; CDR3 protein: CASSVGGLAGQKETQYF; CDR3 DNA: TGTGCCAGCAGCGTAGGAGGACTAGCGGGACAGAAAGAGACCCAGTACTTC
D gene: NA; J gene: TRBJ2-7; clone size: NA; V gene: TRBV15; CDR3 protein: CATSAWGDGDYEQYF; CDR3 DNA: TGTGCCACCAGCGCTTGGGGGGACGGAGACTACGAGCAGTACTTC
D gene: NA; J gene: TRBJ2-5; clone size: NA; V gene: TRBV21-1; CDR3 protein: CASHSGKETQYF; CDR3 DNA: TGTGCCAGCCATAGCGGGAAAGAGACCCAGTACTTC
D gene: NA; J gene: TRBJ2-7; clone size: NA; V gene: TRBV7-9; CDR3 protein: CASSPSGRGDREQYF; CDR3 DNA: TGTGCCAGCAGCCCATCGGGACGGGGAGACAGAGAGCAGTACTTC
D gene: TRBD2; J gene: TRBJ2-3; clone size: few; V gene: TRBV6-1; CDR3 protein: CASSGDGRTNWGDTQYF; CDR3 DNA: TGTGCCAGCAGCGGGGACGGGAGGACTAATTGGGGAGATACGCAGTATTTT
D gene: NA; J gene: TRBJ2-7; clone size: NA; V gene: TRBV5-1; CDR3 protein: CASSNSAYEQYF; CDR3 DNA: TGCGCCAGCAGCAACAGCGCCTACGAGCAGTACTTC
D gene: NA; J gene: TRBJ1-1; clone size: NA; V gene: TRBV4-1; CDR3 protein: CASSQEKRTEAFF; CDR3 DNA: TGCGCCAGCAGCCAAGAAAAGAGGACTGAAGCTTTCTTT
D gene: NA; J gene: TRBJ2-6; clone size: NA; V gene: TRBV4-1; CDR3 protein: CASSQVGEGSGANVLTF; CDR3 DNA: TGCGCCAGCAGCCAAGTGGGAGAGGGTTCTGGGGCCAACGTCCTGACTTTC
D gene: NA; J gene: TRBJ1-1; clone size: NA; V gene: TRBV5-5; CDR3 protein: CASSLGILNTEAFF; CDR3 DNA: TGTGCCAGCAGCTTGGGTATCTTGAACACTGAAGCTTTCTTT
D gene: NA; J gene: TRBJ1-2; clone size: many; V gene: TRBV20-1; CDR3 protein: CSARDQGGYTF; CDR3 DNA: TGCAGTGCTAGAGATCAGGGTGGCTACACCTTC
D gene: NA; J gene: TRBJ2-7; clone size: NA; V gene: TRBV27; CDR3 protein: CASRGAVTYEQYF; CDR3 DNA: TGTGCCAGCAGGGGGGCTGTGACCTACGAGCAGTACTTC
D gene: NA; J gene: TRBJ2-3; clone size: NA; V gene: TRBV24-1; CDR3 protein: CATSDLGTKPPDTQYF; CDR3 DNA: TGTGCCACCAGTGATTTGGGGACAAAACCGCCGGATACGCAGTATTTT
D gene: NA; J gene: TRBJ2-3; clone size: few; V gene: TRBV20-1; CDR3 protein: CSARDISVRRVGDTQYF; CDR3 DNA: TGCAGTGCTAGAGATATCAGCGTGAGGAGGGTAGGAGATACGCAGTATTTT
D gene: NA; J gene: TRBJ1-2; clone size: NA; V gene: TRBV13; CDR3 protein: CASSLNTETNYGYTF; CDR3 DNA: TGTGCCAGCAGCTTAAATACCGAAACTAACTATGGCTACACCTTC
D gene: NA; J gene: TRBJ2-5; clone size: NA; V gene: TRBV10-3; CDR3 protein: CAISGGDQETQYF; CDR3 DNA: TGTGCCATCAGTGGGGGGGACCAAGAGACCCAGTACTTC
D gene: TRBD1; J gene: TRBJ2-1; clone size: few; V gene: TRBV2; CDR3 protein: CASPGEDRGPYNEQFF; CDR3 DNA: TGTGCCAGCCCCGGAGAGGACAGGGGTCCCTACAATGAGCAGTTCTTC
D gene: NA; J gene: TRBJ1-2; clone size: NA; V gene: TRBV6-5; CDR3 protein: CATIGRGRYGYTF; CDR3 DNA: TGTGCCACCATAGGTCGGGGCCGCTATGGCTACACCTTC
D gene: NA; J gene: TRBJ2-7; clone size: few; V gene: TRBV4-1; CDR3 protein: CASSQGGDHEQYF; CDR3 DNA: TGCGCCAGCAGCCAAGGGGGTGATCACGAGCAGTACTTC
D gene: TRBD2; J gene: TRBJ2-7; clone size: NA; V gene: TRBV20-1; CDR3 protein: CSLTDASSGRALYF; CDR3 DNA: TGCAGTCTGACGGACGCATCTAGCGGGAGGGCCTTGTACTTC
D gene: NA; J gene: TRBJ2-7; clone size: NA; V gene: TRBV29-1; CDR3 protein: CSVGVGREQYF; CDR3 DNA: TGCAGCGTTGGGGTTGGGCGCGAGCAGTACTTC
D gene: TRBD2; J gene: TRBJ2-7; clone size: many; V gene: TRBV20-1; CDR3 protein: CSAAGVDYEQYF; CDR3 DNA: TGCAGTGCCGCGGGGGTAGACTACGAGCAGTACTTC
D gene: NA; J gene: TRBJ1-6; clone size: NA; V gene: TRBV12-3/TRBV12-4; CDR3 protein: CASSPQGLNSPLHF; CDR3 DNA: TGTGCCAGCAGCCCGCAGGGCCTAAATTCACCCCTCCACTTT
D gene: NA; J gene: TRBJ2-2; clone size: NA; V gene: TRBV13; CDR3 protein: CASSLRLTGELFF; CDR3 DNA: TGTGCCAGCAGCTTACGGTTGACCGGGGAGCTGTTTTTT
D gene: NA; J gene: TRBJ1-2; clone size: few; V gene: TRBV12-3/TRBV12-4; CDR3 protein: CASSVKMGGTNYGYTF; CDR3 DNA: TGTGCCAGCAGTGTAAAGATGGGGGGTACTAACTATGGCTACACCTTC
D gene: NA; J gene: TRBJ2-1; clone size: NA; V gene: TRBV29-1; CDR3 protein: CSVAPRPGAYNEQFF; CDR3 DNA: TGCAGCGTCGCCCCCAGGCCGGGGGCGTACAATGAGCAGTTCTTC
D gene: TRBD1; J gene: TRBJ1-5; clone size: NA; V gene: TRBV12-3/TRBV12-4; CDR3 protein: CVSSPDRMRQPQHF; CDR3 DNA: TGTGTCAGCAGTCCGGACAGGATGCGGCAGCCCCAGCATTTT
D gene: NA; J gene: TRBJ2-7; clone size: NA; V gene: TRBV20-1; CDR3 protein: CSARDKTYEQYF; CDR3 DNA: TGCAGTGCTAGAGATAAGACCTACGAGCAGTACTTC